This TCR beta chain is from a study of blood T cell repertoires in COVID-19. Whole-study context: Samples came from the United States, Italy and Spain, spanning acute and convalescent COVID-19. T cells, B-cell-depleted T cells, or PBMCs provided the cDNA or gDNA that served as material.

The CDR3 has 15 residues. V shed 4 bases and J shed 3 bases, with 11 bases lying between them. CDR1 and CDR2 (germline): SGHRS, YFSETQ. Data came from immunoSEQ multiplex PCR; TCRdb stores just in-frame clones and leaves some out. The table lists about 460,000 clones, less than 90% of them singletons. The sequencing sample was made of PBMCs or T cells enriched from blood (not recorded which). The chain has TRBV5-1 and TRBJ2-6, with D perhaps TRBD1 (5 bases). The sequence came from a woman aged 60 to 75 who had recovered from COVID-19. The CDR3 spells CASSIQELGANVLTF. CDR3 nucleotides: TGCGCCAGCAGCATACAGGAGCTTGGGGCCAACGTCCTGACTTTC.